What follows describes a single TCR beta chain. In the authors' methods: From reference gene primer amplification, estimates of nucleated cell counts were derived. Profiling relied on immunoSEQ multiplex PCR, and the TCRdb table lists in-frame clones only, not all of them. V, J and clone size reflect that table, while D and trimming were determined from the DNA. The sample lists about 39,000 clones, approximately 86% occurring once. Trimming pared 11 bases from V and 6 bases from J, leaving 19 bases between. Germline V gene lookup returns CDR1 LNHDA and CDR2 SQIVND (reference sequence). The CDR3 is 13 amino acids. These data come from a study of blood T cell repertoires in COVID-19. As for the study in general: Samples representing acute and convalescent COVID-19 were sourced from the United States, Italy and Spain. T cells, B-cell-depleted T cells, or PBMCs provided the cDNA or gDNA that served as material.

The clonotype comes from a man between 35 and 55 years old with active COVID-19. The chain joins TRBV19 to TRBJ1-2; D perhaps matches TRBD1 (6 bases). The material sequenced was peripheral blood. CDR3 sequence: CAARKFRGDGYTF. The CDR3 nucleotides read TGTGCCGCCAGGAAATTCAGGGGCGATGGCTACACCTTC. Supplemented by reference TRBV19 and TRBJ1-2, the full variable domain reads DGGITQSPKYLFRKEGQNVTLSCEQNLNHDAMYWYRQDPGQGLRLIYYSQIVNDFQKGDIAEGYSVSREKKESFPLTVTSAQKNPTAFYLCAARKFRGDGYTFGSGTRLTVV.